A single sample is the source of the 30 T cell receptor beta chains below, sequenced in a study of beta chain features in type 1 diabetes. As every portion of the isolated RNA was reverse transcribed, the sequencing read expressed TCRB transcripts. Method: immunoSEQ multiplex PCR; TCRdb's copy keeps in-frame clones and lacks some. The data show fewer than 350,000 clones, roughly a fifth seen once. The sequencing input was naive CD4+ T cells from blood. These receptors came from a woman between 18 and 30 years old in good health.

This clone was recorded a few times. The chain recombines TRBV7-9 with TRBJ2-1; TRBD2 might be the D (6 bases). There are 12 residues in the CDR3. V was clipped by 5 bases and J by 10 bases, with 12 bases between them. Germline assignment: CDR1 SEHNR and CDR2 FQNEAQ (reference sequence). Written as DNA, the CDR3 is TGTGCCAGCAGCCTAGGAGGGAGCGAGCAGTTCTTC. It codes for CASSLGGSEQFF.

This clone was counted between two and nine times. This chain uses TRBV4-2 with TRBJ2-7; TRBD2 matches 14 bases. In germline, CDR1 is LGHNA, CDR2 YNFKEQ. Losses at the gene ends were 4 bases for V and 2 bases for J; bases not matched to a gene: 1. The CDR3 totals 15 residues. This CDR3 is CASSPTSGRAYEQYF. The CDR3 DNA sequence: TGTGCCAGCAGCCCGACTAGCGGGAGGGCCTACGAGCAGTACTTC.

This clone was found a few times. This rearrangement joins TRBV9 to TRBJ2-2, with 9 bases matching TRBD2. Germline V lookup: CDR1 SGDLS, CDR2 YYNGEE. The V segment lost 4 bases and the J segment 5 bases; nucleotides outside the gene matches: 9. CDR3 length: 16 residues. CDR3 in amino acids: CASSIPGLAGTGELFF. CDR3 nucleotide sequence: TGTGCCAGCAGCATACCGGGACTAGCCGGAACCGGGGAGCTGTTTTTT.

In nucleotides, the CDR3 is TGTGCCAGCAGCTTTGTAGCGGGTTTCGAGCAGTACTTC. Protein: CASSFVAGFEQYF. The chain uses TRBV7-9 and TRBJ2-5; 7 bases match TRBD2. The DNA matches TRBJ2-7 better at its end, which makes the J call doubtful. CDR1 SEHNR and CDR2 FQNEAQ come from the germline V gene (reference sequence). This CDR3 region has 13 residues.

This chain joins TRBV5-4 and TRBJ2-3; maybe TRBD2 (6 bases). The CDR3 spans 14 residues. CDR1 and CDR2 (germline): SGHNT, YYREEE (reference sequence). Deletions cut 2 bases from V and 0 bases from J, with 7 bases between. In DNA, the CDR3 is TGTGCCAGCAGCTTCGGGGGTAGCACAGATACGCAGTATTTT. This encodes CASSFGGSTDTQYF. Combining the CDR3 with reference TRBV5-4 and TRBJ2-3 gives the whole variable domain ETGVTQSPTHLIKTRGQQVTLRCSSQSGHNTVSWYQQALGQGPQFIFQYYREEENGRGNFPPRFSGLQFPNYSSELNVNALELDDSALYLCASSFGGSTDTQYFGPGTRLTVL.

The chain joins TRBV19 to TRBJ2-3; 13 bases agree with TRBD2. Germline CDR1 reads LNHDA; CDR2 reads SQIVND (reference sequence). V was clipped by 8 bases and J by 7 bases; unmatched bases: 6. The CDR3 has 14 residues. CDR3 DNA sequence: TGTGCCAGTGGTGCGACTAGCGGGGGGTATACGCAGTATTTT. The encoded protein is CASGATSGGYTQYF.

The J gene is TRBJ1-2, the V gene TRBV30; D possibly corresponds to TRBD1 (6 bases). The CDR3 totals 13 residues. The germline CDR1 and CDR2 sequences are GTSNPN and SVGIG (reference sequence). V dropped 5 bases and J dropped 5 bases, with 15 bases sitting between them. CDR3 DNA: TGTGCCTGGTCAAATAAGGGGGTTTATGGCTACACCTTC. Protein sequence: CAWSNKGVYGYTF.

With respect to this clone: The CDR3 end shows no conserved phenylalanine or tryptophan, and so a read error is likely. The limits of the CDR3 on the DNA are not certain, so only TCRdb's listed CDR3 is given. V usage is TRBV7-9 and J usage is TRBJ2-3; TRBD2, the table's D call, lacks a check against the DNA. The CDR3 numbers 10 amino acids, ends counted. Per germline, CDR1 SEHNR and CDR2 FQNEAQ (reference sequence). CDR3 in amino acids: CASSGETQVH.

The chain links TRBV7-3 to TRBJ1-1; D call uncertain. V was shortened by 5 bases and J by 3 bases, with 13 bases between the two germline ends. The CDR3 has 14 residues. The germline CDR1 and CDR2 sequences are SGHTA and FQGTGA. DNA of the CDR3: TGTGCCAGCAGCGTAGGAGGAATTGACACTGAAGCTTTCTTT. It encodes CASSVGGIDTEAFF.

Remarks on this clone: In the same sample, other DNA sequences code for this CDR3. V and J are TRBV7-2 and TRBJ2-7; D is perhaps TRBD2 (5 bases). V dropped 2 bases and J dropped 1 base, with 9 bases sitting between them. Looked up from germline, CDR1 is SGHTA and CDR2 is FQGNSA. This CDR3 spans 14 amino acids. The chain's CDR3 is CASSLSGQSYEQYF. The CDR3 nucleotides read TGTGCCAGCAGCTTAAGCGGCCAGTCCTACGAGCAGTACTTC.

The chain has TRBV30 and TRBJ1-2; 9 positions agree with TRBD1. Germline CDR1 is GTSNPN and CDR2 is SVGIG (reference sequence). The CDR3 has 12 amino acids. With 8 bases clipped from V and 3 bases from J, the junction kept 4 bases outside the gene matches. Written as DNA, the CDR3 is TGTGCCCTACAGGGGGCTCACTATGGCTACACCTTC. Residues: CALQGAHYGYTF.

This clone was counted a few times. The chain has TRBV7-9 and TRBJ1-2; TRBD1 matches 8 bases. CDR3 length equals 17 residues. In germline, CDR1 is SEHNR, CDR2 FQNEAQ (reference sequence). J gave up 8 bases and V 4 bases, and 18 bases lay outside the gene matches. The CDR3 region is CASSSPTGTGRTEGYTF. The CDR3 DNA reads TGTGCCAGCAGCTCCCCTACCGGGACAGGTAGGACCGAGGGCTACACCTTC.

The chain recombines TRBV15 with TRBJ2-7, with a tentative D call TRBD1 (6 bases). V was pared by 1 base and J by 4 bases, with 11 bases between. The CDR3 length is 14 residues. CDR1 and CDR2 (germline): LNHNV, YYDKDF (reference sequence). The CDR3 bases are TGTGCCACCAGCAGAGCAATGGACAGATACGAGCAGTACTTC. Its translation: CATSRAMDRYEQYF.

This clone was seen more than once but under ten times. J is TRBJ1-6 and V is TRBV5-1, with D possibly TRBD1 on 6 matching bases. The CDR3 runs to 16 residues. CDR1 and CDR2 from the germline V gene are SGHRS and YFSETQ. V gave up 4 bases and J gave up 6 bases, with 17 bases separating them. CDR3 region: CASSTRPGGGNSPLHF. DNA for the CDR3: TGCGCCAGCAGCACCCGTCCGGGAGGGGGTAATTCACCCCTCCACTTT. Complete variable domain (other parts from reference TRBV5-1 and TRBJ1-6): KAGVTQTPRYLIKTRGQQVTLSCSPISGHRSVSWYQQTPGQGLQFLFEYFSETQRNKGNFPGRFSGRQFSNSRSEMNVSTLELGDSALYLCASSTRPGGGNSPLHFGNGTRLTVT.

This clone was seen more than once but under ten times. The chain links TRBV9 to TRBJ2-2; TRBD2 matches 8 bases. CDR3 length: 18 residues. The ends lost 0 bases at V and 5 bases at J; junction bases unmatched: 12. CDR1 is SGDLS and CDR2 is YYNGEE in the germline V gene. The CDR3 DNA is TGTGCCAGCAGCGTAGAAGCTAGAGCGGGAGTCGGTACCGGGGAGCTGTTTTTT. Translating gives CASSVEARAGVGTGELFF.

This clone was detected only a few times. The CDR3 spells CASSYSSRGSTEAFF. CDR3 DNA sequence: TGTGCCAGCAGTTACTCGTCCAGGGGCTCGACTGAAGCTTTCTTT. V usage is TRBV6-6 and J usage is TRBJ1-1, with a tentative D call TRBD1 (6 bases). CDR3 length: 15 amino acids. Germline V gene sequence: CDR1 MNHNY, CDR2 SVGAGI (reference sequence). V was pared by 0 bases and J by 5 bases, with 13 bases between.

This clone was recorded a few times. The chain employs TRBV11-2 and TRBJ2-7, with TRBD2 matching 13 bases. The CDR3 has 18 amino acids. From germline, CDR1 is SGHAT and CDR2 FQNNGV. The V segment lost 4 bases and the J segment 5 bases; nucleotides outside the gene matches: 14. The chain's CDR3 is CASSSRGLAGVEAHEQYF. The CDR3 nucleotides read TGTGCCAGCAGCTCCAGAGGACTAGCGGGAGTAGAAGCCCACGAGCAGTACTTC.

This clone was recorded only once. Here the CDR3 reads CASSPRGGATEAFF. DNA for the CDR3: TGTGCCAGCAGCCCCCGAGGGGGGGCCACTGAAGCTTTCTTT. This chain uses TRBV11-2 with TRBJ1-1; a possible D gene is TRBD1 (6 bases). This CDR3 spans 14 amino acids. The germline gives CDR1 SGHAT, CDR2 FQNNGV. V gave up 5 bases and J gave up 4 bases, with 14 bases separating them.

CDR3 bases: TGTGCCAGCAGAGAACGGGACACTTTCACCGGGGAGCTGTTTTTT. It translates to CASRERDTFTGELFF. The genes are TRBV9 and TRBJ2-2; weak D call: TRBD1 (6 bases). Germline V gene sequence: CDR1 SGDLS, CDR2 YYNGEE. The CDR3 is made up of 15 amino acids. Trimming pared 5 bases from V and 4 bases from J, leaving 15 bases between.

The chain carries TRBV2 and TRBJ1-2; 7 bases fit TRBD1. Germline V lookup: CDR1 SNHLY, CDR2 FYNNEI. The CDR3 contains 15 residues. The trim removed 2 bases at V and 2 bases at J, leaving 5 bases unmatched. As DNA, the CDR3 is TGTGCCAGCAGTGAAACTGGGACAGCCAACTATGGCTACACCTTC. It is translated as CASSETGTANYGYTF.

In this sample, this clone turned up a few times. The CDR3 DNA reads as TGTGCCAGCAGCCGGGACAGGGGAATGATCTATGGCTACACCTTC. Protein sequence: CASSRDRGMIYGYTF. The chain links TRBV7-2 to TRBJ1-2, with 10 bases fitting TRBD1. This CDR3 is 15 amino acids long. The V and J ends lost 5 bases and 4 bases, in that order; junction bases with no gene match: 7. The germline CDR1 and CDR2 sequences are SGHTA and FQGNSA.

The chain recombines TRBV29-1 with TRBJ2-6; 7 nucleotides match TRBD2. CDR1 SQVTM and CDR2 ANQGSEA come from the germline V gene. The CDR3 is made up of 15 amino acids. Germline trimming cut 5 bases from V and 3 bases from J; bases unmatched to any gene: 7. The chain's CDR3 is CSVSGGGDGANVLTF. CDR3 in DNA: TGCAGCGTTTCGGGGGGTGGAGATGGGGCCAACGTCCTGACTTTC.

This clone came up a few times. The CDR3 reads CASSPGTGWNYGYTF. CDR3 nucleotide sequence: TGTGCCAGCAGTCCGGGGACAGGGTGGAACTATGGCTACACCTTC. The gene calls are TRBV27 and TRBJ1-2; 9 bases align to TRBD1. This CDR3 spans 15 amino acids. J lost 2 bases, V lost 5 bases, and 6 bases had no gene match. CDR1 is MNHEY and CDR2 is SMNVEV in the germline V gene (reference sequence).

The J gene is TRBJ2-1, the V gene TRBV30, with a tentative D call TRBD1 (5 bases). The CDR3 is made up of 13 amino acids. Germline CDR1 is GTSNPN and CDR2 is SVGIG (reference sequence). The V end was cut by 0 bases, the J end by 10 bases, with 13 bases between. The CDR3 DNA reads as TGTGCCTGGAGTGTTGGTGGGCCAGGGGAGCAGTTCTTC. Translating gives CAWSVGGPGEQFF. Looking up the rest from reference TRBV30 and TRBJ2-1 gives the full variable domain: SQTIHQWPATLVQPVGSPLSLECTVEGTSNPNLYWYRQAAGRGLQLLFYSVGIGQISSEVPQNLSASRPQDRQFILSSKKLLLSDSGFYLCAWSVGGPGEQFFGPGTRLTVL.

This clone was counted between two and nine times. The V call is TRBV7-2, the J call TRBJ2-1; a weak D match, TRBD2 (5 bases). The CDR3 loop spans 13 amino acids. Germline V gives CDR1 SGHTA, CDR2 FQGNSA. Trimming cost V 6 bases and J 3 bases, with 9 bases left between them. The DNA of the CDR3 is TGTGCCAGCAGTTCTGACTACTACAATGAGCAGTTCTTC. It encodes CASSSDYYNEQFF.

A remark on this clone: Other nucleotide sequences from this sample produce the same CDR3. The chain employs TRBV19 and TRBJ2-7; 9 bases map to TRBD1. Germline assignment: CDR1 LNHDA and CDR2 SQIVND (reference sequence). This CDR3 has 14 amino acids. J was trimmed by 3 bases and V by 4 bases; bases with no gene match: 4. The DNA for the CDR3 is TGTGCCAGTAGTACCGGGACAGGGATCTACGAGCAGTACTTC. Translation gives CASSTGTGIYEQYF.

This clone showed up just a few times. The gene calls are TRBV19 and TRBJ2-7; D unresolved. The CDR3 contains 11 residues. Trimming left V 3 bases short and J 5 bases short, with 5 bases between. Per germline, CDR1 LNHDA and CDR2 SQIVND (reference sequence). The CDR3 DNA follows: TGTGCCAGTAGTATTGAGCACGAGCAGTACTTC. Its protein product is CASSIEHEQYF.

The rearrangement uses TRBV2 and TRBJ2-5; D is possibly TRBD2 (6 bases). The CDR3 contains 11 residues. Germline CDR1 is SNHLY and CDR2 is FYNNEI. Trimming took off 6 bases at V and 5 bases at J, with 7 bases between the two ends. The CDR3 sequence is CASRGLETQYF. CDR3 DNA sequence: TGTGCCAGCAGGGGACTGGAGACCCAGTACTTC.

Regarding this clone: Distinct nucleotide sequences in the sample also encode this CDR3. The V gene is TRBV6-5, the J gene TRBJ2-7; TRBD1 agrees at 11 bases. CDR1 is MNHEY and CDR2 is SVGAGI in the germline V gene. This CDR3 comprises 14 residues. J gave up 4 bases and V 3 bases, and 2 bases lay outside the gene matches. CDR3 DNA sequence: TGTGCCAGCAGTTATGGGACAGGGGGGTACGAGCAGTACTTC. Its translation is CASSYGTGGYEQYF.

The chain employs TRBV29-1 and TRBJ1-2, with D possibly being TRBD1 (5 bases). The CDR3 sequence is 15 residues long. Trimming left V 4 bases short and J 4 bases short, with 19 bases between. From germline, CDR1 is SQVTM and CDR2 ANQGSEA. CDR3 residues: CSVGGSTGDGYGYTF. The DNA for the CDR3 is TGCAGCGTTGGGGGATCGACGGGGGACGGCTATGGCTACACCTTC.